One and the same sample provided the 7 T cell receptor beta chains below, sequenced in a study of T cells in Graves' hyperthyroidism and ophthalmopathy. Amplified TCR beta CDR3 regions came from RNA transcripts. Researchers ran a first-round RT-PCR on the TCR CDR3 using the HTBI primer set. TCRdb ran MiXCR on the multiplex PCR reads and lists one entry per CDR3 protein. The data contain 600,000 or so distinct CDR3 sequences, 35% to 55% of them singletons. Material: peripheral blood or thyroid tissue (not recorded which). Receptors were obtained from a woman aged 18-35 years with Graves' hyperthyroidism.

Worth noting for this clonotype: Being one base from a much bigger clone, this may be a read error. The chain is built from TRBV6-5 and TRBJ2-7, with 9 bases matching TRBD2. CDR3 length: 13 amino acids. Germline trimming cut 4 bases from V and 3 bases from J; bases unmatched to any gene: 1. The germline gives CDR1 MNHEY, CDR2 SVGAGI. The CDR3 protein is CASSWTSDYEQYF. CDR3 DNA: TGTGCCAGCAGTTGGACTAGCGACTACGAGCAGTACTTC.

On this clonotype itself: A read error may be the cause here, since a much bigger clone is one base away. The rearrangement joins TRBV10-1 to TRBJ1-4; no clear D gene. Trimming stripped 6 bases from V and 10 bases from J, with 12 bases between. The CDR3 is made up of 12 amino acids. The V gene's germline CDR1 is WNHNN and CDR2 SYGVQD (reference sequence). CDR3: CASRPSPGKLFF. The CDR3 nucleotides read TGCGCCAGCAGACCATCGCCAGGAAAACTGTTTTTT.

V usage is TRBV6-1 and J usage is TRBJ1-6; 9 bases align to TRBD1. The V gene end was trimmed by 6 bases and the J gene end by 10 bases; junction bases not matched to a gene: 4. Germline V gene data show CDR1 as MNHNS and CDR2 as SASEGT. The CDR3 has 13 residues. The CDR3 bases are TGTGCCAGCAGCGCGGACAGGGGATCACCCCTCCACTTT. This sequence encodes CASSADRGSPLHF.

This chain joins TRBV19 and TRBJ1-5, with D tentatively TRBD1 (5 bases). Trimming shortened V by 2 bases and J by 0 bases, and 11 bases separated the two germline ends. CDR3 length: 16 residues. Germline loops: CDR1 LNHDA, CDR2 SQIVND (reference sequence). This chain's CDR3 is CASSITHRSSNQPQHF. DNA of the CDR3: TGTGCCAGTAGTATAACCCACAGGAGTAGCAATCAGCCCCAGCATTTT.

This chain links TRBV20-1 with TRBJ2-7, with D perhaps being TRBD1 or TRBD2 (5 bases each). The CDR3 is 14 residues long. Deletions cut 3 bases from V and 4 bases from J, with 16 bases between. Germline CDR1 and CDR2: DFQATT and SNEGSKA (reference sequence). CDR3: CSARRLPGPYEQYF. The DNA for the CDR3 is TGCAGTGCTAGGAGATTACCGGGACCGTACGAGCAGTACTTC.

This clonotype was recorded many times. The CDR3 here is CASKPAGGRDEQYF. CDR3 DNA sequence: TGTGCCAGCAAGCCAGCGGGAGGACGAGACGAGCAGTACTTC. V gene TRBV25-1 combines with J gene TRBJ2-7; TRBD2 matches at 9 bases. V lost 7 bases to trimming and J lost 5 bases; unmatched junction nucleotides: 9. CDR1 is MGHDK and CDR2 is SYGVNS in the germline V gene. The CDR3 contains 14 residues.

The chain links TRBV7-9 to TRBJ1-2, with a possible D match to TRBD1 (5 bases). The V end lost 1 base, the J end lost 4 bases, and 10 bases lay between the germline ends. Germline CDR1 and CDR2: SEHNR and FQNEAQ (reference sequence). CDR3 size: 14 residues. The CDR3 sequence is CASSLEGQTYGYTF. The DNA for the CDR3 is TGTGCCAGCAGCTTAGAGGGGCAGACCTATGGCTACACCTTC.